Shown below are 10 T cell receptor beta chains from a single sample sequenced in a study of neurological immune-mediated disorders. One entry per CDR3 protein results from TCRdb running MiXCR on the 5' RACE reads. The sample lists some 37,000 distinct CDR3 sequences, roughly 15% occurring once. Input material: PBMCs. The receptors were gathered from a woman in her forties or fifties with HTLV-1-associated myelopathy (HAM/TSP).

This clonotype was picked up many times. The CDR3 DNA is TGTGCCAGCAGCTTGGCGCCCGGAAGAAGTTCGGAGGCGGGGGAGCTGTTTTTT. This sequence encodes CASSLAPGRSSEAGELFF. The V and J genes are TRBV5-6 and TRBJ2-2; TRBD2 might be the D (5 bases). The germline gives CDR1 SGHDT, CDR2 YYEEEE. The length of the CDR3 is 18 residues. Trimming removed 0 bases from V and 8 bases from J, with 23 bases in between.

This clonotype occurred many times. The rearrangement uses TRBV3-1 and TRBJ2-3, with D perhaps TRBD2 (5 bases). The V end lost 0 bases, the J end lost 6 bases, and 13 bases lay between the germline ends. Per the germline V gene, CDR1 is LGHDT and CDR2 is YNNKEL (reference sequence). The CDR3 runs to 15 residues. The CDR3 spells CASSQDYARGDTQYF. The CDR3 nucleotides read TGTGCCAGCAGCCAAGATTACGCCCGCGGGGATACGCAGTATTTT.

This clonotype was recorded at least ten times. The chain couples TRBV20-1 to TRBJ1-1; the D gene is possibly TRBD1 (5 bases). The CDR3 is 14 amino acids. The V end was cut by 3 bases, the J end by 6 bases, with 17 bases between. The V gene's germline CDR1 is DFQATT and CDR2 SNEGSKA (reference sequence). The CDR3 DNA follows: TGCAGTGCTAGTAAGGCCGCGGGGCGGTCTGAAGCTTTCTTT. Protein product: CSASKAAGRSEAFF.

This clonotype was detected many times. The J gene is TRBJ1-1, the V gene TRBV4-1, with D unclear. CDR3 size: 14 residues. Per germline, CDR1 MGHRA and CDR2 YSYEKL. V was clipped by 4 bases and J by 6 bases, with 15 bases between them. The CDR3 DNA is TGCGCCAGCAGCCGTATACCTGCGGAATCTGAAGCTTTCTTT. Protein: CASSRIPAESEAFF.

This clonotype turned up a few times. The J gene is TRBJ2-5, the V gene TRBV3-1, with TRBD2 matching over 12 bases. The V and J ends lost 4 bases and 5 bases, in that order; junction bases with no gene match: 8. The CDR3 is 16 amino acids. Germline V gene data show CDR1 as LGHDT and CDR2 as YNNKEL (reference sequence). The CDR3 coding sequence is TGTGCCAGCAGCCGTGTTTGGACTAGCGGGGCGGAGACCCAGTACTTC. Translation gives CASSRVWTSGAETQYF.

This clonotype was seen repeatedly, ten times or more. The chain is built from TRBV5-1 and TRBJ2-1; D remains ambiguous. CDR3 size: 14 residues. Germline CDR1 and CDR2: SGHRS and YFSETQ. V was cut by 0 bases and J by 10 bases, with 14 bases left in between. The CDR3 here is CASSLVSQLVEQFF. The CDR3 DNA reads TGCGCCAGCAGCTTGGTTTCTCAATTAGTAGAGCAGTTCTTC.

This clonotype was seen many times. This chain connects TRBV7-2 to TRBJ1-2; weak D call: TRBD1 (6 bases). CDR3 length: 15 residues. With 5 bases removed from V and 8 bases from J, the gap between germline ends came to 21 bases. Germline V gene data show CDR1 as SGHTA and CDR2 as FQGNSA. CDR3 coding DNA: TGTGCCAGCAGCCTACGAAACAGGGAATTCAGAGGCTACACCTTC. It is translated as CASSLRNREFRGYTF.

This chain joins TRBV4-3 and TRBJ2-3; D is perhaps TRBD2 (5 bases). V gave up 3 bases and J gave up 6 bases, with 10 bases separating them. Germline CDR1 is LGHNA and CDR2 is YSLEER. The CDR3 spans 13 residues. CDR3 bases: TGCGCCAGCAGCCAGCGACTAAGGGATACGCAGTATTTT. Translation gives CASSQRLRDTQYF.

A few counts support this clonotype. This chain uses TRBV27 with TRBJ2-3; D is uncertain. The CDR3 is 12 amino acids. The germline gives CDR1 MNHEY, CDR2 SMNVEV (reference sequence). Trimming removed 5 bases from V and 1 base from J, with 4 bases in between. CDR3 DNA sequence: TGTGCCAGCAGTCCCCGCACAGATACGCAGTATTTT. Protein sequence: CASSPRTDTQYF.

This clonotype was observed many times. The rearrangement joins TRBV28 to TRBJ1-1, with TRBD1 as a possible D gene (5 bases). Germline CDR1 MDHEN, CDR2 SYDVKM. V lost 6 bases to trimming and J lost 1 base, with 12 bases between them. The CDR3 totals 14 residues. The CDR3 region is CASRDPGGNTEAFF. CDR3 coding DNA: TGTGCCAGCAGGGACCCGGGGGGGAACACTGAAGCTTTCTTT. Complete variable domain (other parts from reference TRBV28 and TRBJ1-1): DVKVTQSSRYLVKRTGEKVFLECVQDMDHENMFWYRQDPGLGLRLIYFSYDVKMKEKGDIPEGYSVSREKKERFSLILESASTNQTSMYLCASRDPGGNTEAFFGQGTRLTVV.